This T cell receptor (beta chain) was retrieved from a study of siplizumab effects on memory and regulatory T cells. Clones were sequenced by immunoSEQ multiplex PCR, and TCRdb holds only the in-frame ones, with some missing. The table has some 52,000 clones, around 97% seen once. The sequencing input was naive CD4+ T cells sorted from blood. The TCR sequence derives from a human donor in good health.

DNA for the CDR3: TGTGCCACCAGCAGCCAGACAGGGAATCAGCCCCAGCATTTT. Its translation is CATSSQTGNQPQHF. V is TRBV15 and J is TRBJ1-5; 7 bases fit TRBD1. Per germline, CDR1 LNHNV and CDR2 YYDKDF (reference sequence). Trimming removed 3 bases from V and 4 bases from J; junction bases left unmatched: 3. CDR3 length: 14 residues.